A single sample is the source of the 10 T cell receptor beta chains below, sequenced in a study of blood T cells in healthy people across ages. PCR was performed a second time for about 6 to 12 cycles using a sample-barcoded 5' primer and a J-beta primer mix. TCRdb processed the 5' RACE reads anew with MiXCR; each CDR3 protein has one entry. Of fewer than 2,000,000 distinct CDR3 sequences in the sample, around 36% were seen once. Sequenced sample: blood. These receptors were collected from a woman between 25 and 40 years old in good health.

This clonotype was seen ten or more times. This chain joins TRBV29-1 and TRBJ2-1; D is perhaps TRBD1 or TRBD2 (5 bases each). Between the trimmed V and J ends, which lost 0 bases and 6 bases, there was a span of 18 bases. Germline CDR1 and CDR2: SQVTM and ANQGSEA. CDR3 length: 16 amino acids. CDR3 sequence reads: CSVEDEGTRPFNEQFF. CDR3 bases: TGCAGCGTTGAAGATGAAGGGACCCGCCCATTCAATGAGCAGTTCTTC.

As for this clonotype: A much larger clone differs by one base, so this may be a read error. The chain has TRBV4-1 and TRBJ2-3; TRBD1 agrees at 7 bases. J lost 10 bases, V lost 0 bases, and 7 bases had no gene match. The germline gives CDR1 MGHRA, CDR2 YSYEKL. The CDR3 is made up of 14 amino acids. CDR3 DNA sequence: TGCGCCAGCAGCCAAGATTTAGTTCAGGGGGCGCAGTATTTT. Encoded protein: CASSQDLVQGAQYF.

This clonotype was seen a few times. J is TRBJ1-2 and V is TRBV29-1; D call uncertain. This CDR3 is 14 amino acids long. V was cut by 3 bases and J by 1 base, with 12 bases left in between. Germline V gives CDR1 SQVTM, CDR2 ANQGSEA. The CDR3 sequence: CSVERDLVNYGYTF. CDR3 nucleotide sequence: TGCAGCGTTGAGCGGGATTTAGTTAACTATGGCTACACCTTC.

This clonotype has a count of ten or more. This chain joins TRBV29-1 and TRBJ2-4; tentative D call: TRBD1 (6 bases). Trimming removed 5 bases at V and 7 bases at J, with 18 bases between. Germline values: CDR1 SQVTM, CDR2 ANQGSEA. CDR3 length: 14 amino acids. CDR3 bases: TGCAGCGTTTCGCGACCGGGACAAGGGAACATTCAGTACTTC. Translated, it gives CSVSRPGQGNIQYF. The whole variable domain, filled in from reference TRBV29-1 and TRBJ2-4, reads SAVISQKPSRDICQRGTSLTIQCQVDSQVTMMFWYRQQPGQSLTLIATANQGSEATYESGFVIDKFPISRPNLTFSTLTVSNMSPEDSSIYLCSVSRPGQGNIQYFGAGTRLSVL.

This clonotype was picked up a small number of times. This chain connects TRBV4-1 to TRBJ2-3; 7 positions agree with TRBD2. Germline lookup yields CDR1 MGHRA and CDR2 YSYEKL. CDR3 size: 15 residues. J was trimmed by 3 bases and V by 1 base; bases with no gene match: 4. DNA for the CDR3: TGCGCCAGCAGCCAAGGGGAGGGCCAGACAGATACGCAGTATTTT. This encodes CASSQGEGQTDTQYF.

The rearrangement links TRBV20-1 to TRBJ2-2; D uncertain. The CDR3 runs 18 residues. Trimming pared 0 bases from V and 0 bases from J, leaving 17 bases between. Per germline, CDR1 DFQATT and CDR2 SNEGSKA (reference sequence). The CDR3 sequence is CSARESFKGPSNTGELFF. In DNA, the CDR3 is TGCAGTGCTAGAGAATCATTCAAGGGTCCCTCGAACACCGGGGAGCTGTTTTTT.

This clonotype was seen a handful of times. The chain uses TRBV7-9 and TRBJ2-7; a possible D gene is TRBD1 (5 bases). This CDR3 region has 14 residues. The V gene's germline CDR1 is SEHNR and CDR2 FQNEAQ (reference sequence). The V and J ends lost 8 bases and 6 bases respectively, with 20 bases between them. Written as DNA, the CDR3 is TGTGCCAGCGGACCCCAGGGAAGGATGGGCGAGCAGTACTTC. Protein sequence: CASGPQGRMGEQYF.

This clonotype occurred many times. V usage is TRBV29-1 and J usage is TRBJ2-4, with D perhaps matching TRBD1 (5 bases). The CDR3 is 16 amino acids. V lost 7 bases and J 0 bases, leaving 19 bases between the germline ends. Germline assignment: CDR1 SQVTM and CDR2 ANQGSEA. In nucleotides, the CDR3 is TGCAGCGGTCCCAGGGTTTTTTCCTTAGCCAAAAACATTCAGTACTTC. Translation gives CSGPRVFSLAKNIQYF. Variable domain in full (rest from reference TRBV29-1 and TRBJ2-4): SAVISQKPSRDICQRGTSLTIQCQVDSQVTMMFWYRQQPGQSLTLIATANQGSEATYESGFVIDKFPISRPNLTFSTLTVSNMSPEDSSIYLCSGPRVFSLAKNIQYFGAGTRLSVL.

The chain has TRBV5-6 and TRBJ2-3, with D unclear. Trimming took off 3 bases at V and 2 bases at J, with 19 bases between the two ends. Germline V gene lookup returns CDR1 SGHDT and CDR2 YYEEEE. The CDR3 is made up of 17 amino acids. CDR3 protein: CASSSPGLWHDTDTQYF. CDR3 nucleotide sequence: TGTGCCAGCAGCTCCCCCGGGCTTTGGCACGACACAGATACGCAGTATTTT. Using reference TRBV5-6 and TRBJ2-3 for the parts outside the CDR3, the full variable domain is DAGVTQSPTHLIKTRGQQVTLRCSPKSGHDTVSWYQQALGQGPQFIFQYYEEEERQRGNFPDRFSGHQFPNYSSELNVNALLLGDSALYLCASSSPGLWHDTDTQYFGPGTRLTVL.

The chain links TRBV20-1 to TRBJ2-7; 13 bases line up with TRBD2. CDR3 length: 18 amino acids. Trimming took 5 bases from V and 10 from J; bases not matched to a gene: 23. Per germline, CDR1 DFQATT and CDR2 SNEGSKA (reference sequence). CDR3 sequence (DNA): TGCAGTGCTGCCGCAGGGGTGGGCTCACTAGCGGGGGGGCTCGATCAGTACTTC. Protein product: CSAAAGVGSLAGGLDQYF.